The 27 T cell receptor beta chains given below trace back to one sample, sequenced in a study of T cell responses to AZD1222 COVID-19 vaccine. This table comes from immunoSEQ multiplex PCR, and its TCRdb copy is limited to in-frame clones, with some not included. The table records approximately 160,000 clones, under 95% of them present only once. The input for sequencing was peripheral blood, taken 28 days after the second AZD1222 dose. These receptors were obtained from an adult who received the AZD1222 COVID-19 vaccine.

The rearrangement joins TRBV2 to TRBJ1-2; 10 positions match TRBD1. The junction had 5 bases not matched to a gene; V was cut back by 4 bases and J by 3 bases. CDR1 SNHLY and CDR2 FYNNEI come from the germline V gene. The CDR3 is made up of 15 amino acids. The CDR3 spells CASSGGQGIDYGYTF. In DNA, the CDR3 is TGTGCCAGCAGTGGGGGACAGGGGATAGACTATGGCTACACCTTC.

V is TRBV4-1 and J is TRBJ1-2, with TRBD1 as a possible D gene (5 bases). Trimming took 6 bases from V and 1 from J, leaving 12 bases between them. There are 14 residues in the CDR3. Germline V gene sequence: CDR1 MGHRA, CDR2 YSYEKL. For the CDR3, the DNA is TGCGCCAGCAGACCCCAGGGTCGTAACTATGGCTACACCTTC. This sequence encodes CASRPQGRNYGYTF.

V gene TRBV28 combines with J gene TRBJ2-1; 12 nucleotides line up with TRBD2. Trimming removed 6 bases from V and 4 bases from J; junction bases left unmatched: 4. This CDR3 has 15 amino acids. CDR1 and CDR2 (germline): MDHEN, SYDVKM. CDR3 DNA: TGTGCCAGCAGGCCACTAGCGGGAGGATACAATGAGCAGTTCTTC. Encoded protein: CASRPLAGGYNEQFF.

V usage is TRBV30 and J usage is TRBJ1-1; 7 nucleotides line up with TRBD1. Germline V lookup: CDR1 GTSNPN, CDR2 SVGIG (reference sequence). There are 13 residues in the CDR3. V lost 3 bases and J lost 4; bases outside the gene matches: 5. CDR3 coding DNA: TGTGCCTGGAGCCAGGGGGGCGCCACTGAAGCTTTCTTT. This translates into CAWSQGGATEAFF.

This chain uses TRBV27 with TRBJ2-1; TRBD2 matches at 11 bases. This CDR3 has 15 residues. The germline gives CDR1 MNHEY, CDR2 SMNVEV (reference sequence). With 5 bases clipped from V and 4 bases from J, the junction kept 4 bases outside the gene matches. CDR3 protein: CASSIGTSGYNEQFF. The CDR3 DNA follows: TGTGCCAGCAGTATCGGGACTAGCGGTTACAATGAGCAGTTCTTC.

The V gene is TRBV27, the J gene TRBJ2-1; the D is unclear. The length of the CDR3 is 15 residues. The germline gives CDR1 MNHEY, CDR2 SMNVEV (reference sequence). The ends were cut back, 6 bases at V and 8 bases at J, with 20 bases in the middle. CDR3 protein: CASRPYIRAVDEQFF. In DNA form, the CDR3 reads TGTGCCAGCAGGCCCTACATCCGGGCAGTAGATGAGCAGTTCTTC.

The V call is TRBV18, the J call TRBJ1-1; D is perhaps TRBD1 (6 bases). Between the trimmed V and J ends, which lost 3 bases and 8 bases, there was a span of 10 bases. Germline V CDR1 and CDR2: KGHSH, LQKENI. CDR3 size: 12 residues. The CDR3 bases are TGTGCCAGCTCACCGGGGGGGCCCGAAGCTTTCTTT. This translates into CASSPGGPEAFF.

The V and J genes are TRBV5-1 and TRBJ1-5; 10 bases agree with TRBD1. The CDR3 is made up of 14 amino acids. Unmatched junction bases numbered 5, after V lost 7 bases and J lost 4 bases. In germline, CDR1 is SGHRS, CDR2 YFSETQ. The CDR3 DNA reads TGCGCCAGCGACAGGGGGCGGAAGAATCAGCCCCAGCATTTT. It is translated as CASDRGRKNQPQHF. Together with reference TRBV5-1 and TRBJ1-5, the CDR3 gives the full variable domain: KAGVTQTPRYLIKTRGQQVTLSCSPISGHRSVSWYQQTPGQGLQFLFEYFSETQRNKGNFPGRFSGRQFSNSRSEMNVSTLELGDSALYLCASDRGRKNQPQHFGDGTRLSIL.

This clone was seen at least ten times. The V gene is TRBV19, the J gene TRBJ2-1, with D perhaps TRBD2 (5 bases). V was pared by 5 bases and J by 8 bases, with 19 bases between. The CDR3 contains 15 residues. From germline, CDR1 is LNHDA and CDR2 SQIVND (reference sequence). The CDR3 reads CASSPSGNPRHEQFF. In DNA form, the CDR3 reads TGTGCCAGTAGTCCCAGCGGTAACCCTCGGCATGAGCAGTTCTTC.

The table lists this clone with a count of one. The chain uses TRBV19 and TRBJ1-1, with D possibly being TRBD1 (6 bases). Per germline, CDR1 LNHDA and CDR2 SQIVND (reference sequence). This CDR3 contains 15 residues. V lost 1 base to trimming and J lost 7 bases, with 16 bases between them. The CDR3 nucleotides read TGTGCCAGTAGTATAGTGTGGCAGGGGACCCTTGAAGCTTTCTTT. As protein: CASSIVWQGTLEAFF. The variable domain in full, with the rest retrieved from reference TRBV19 and TRBJ1-1, is DGGITQSPKYLFRKEGQNVTLSCEQNLNHDAMYWYRQDPGQGLRLIYYSQIVNDFQKGDIAEGYSVSREKKESFPLTVTSAQKNPTAFYLCASSIVWQGTLEAFFGQGTRLTVV.

The chain recombines TRBV4-1 with TRBJ2-1, with no clear D. Germline CDR1 and CDR2: MGHRA and YSYEKL. V was cut by 1 base and J by 3 bases, with 7 bases left in between. This CDR3 has 14 residues. The CDR3 protein is CASSQVLIYNEQFF. CDR3 DNA: TGCGCCAGCAGCCAAGTTCTAATCTACAATGAGCAGTTCTTC.

The chain employs TRBV29-1 and TRBJ2-7; no clear D. The CDR3 length is 11 residues. Trimming took 3 bases from V and 3 from J, leaving 6 bases between them. Germline CDR1 SQVTM, CDR2 ANQGSEA. The CDR3 DNA reads as TGCAGCGTTGACGCCAACTACGAGCAGTACTTC. Translating gives CSVDANYEQYF.

V is TRBV4-3 and J is TRBJ2-3; D might be TRBD2 (6 bases). CDR1 and CDR2 from the germline V gene are LGHNA and YSLEER. The CDR3 runs 17 residues. With 0 bases removed from V and 2 bases from J, the gap between germline ends came to 15 bases. CDR3 protein: CASSQDYAGSFTDTQYF. The DNA of the CDR3 is TGCGCCAGCAGCCAAGATTATGCCGGGAGTTTCACAGATACGCAGTATTTT.

The CDR3 region has the DNA TGTGCCAGCAGCTTAACATTACTAGCGGGAAGGAATGAGCAGTTCTTC. This sequence encodes CASSLTLLAGRNEQFF. The chain joins TRBV7-3 to TRBJ2-1; 10 nucleotides match TRBD2. Losses at the gene ends were 0 bases for V and 7 bases for J; bases not matched to a gene: 6. The CDR3 is 16 amino acids. Germline V gene lookup returns CDR1 SGHTA and CDR2 FQGTGA.

The genes are TRBV6-2 or TRBV6-3 and TRBJ2-7; D ambiguous. Per germline, CDR1 MNHEY and CDR2 SVGEGT. The CDR3 has 12 residues. V was cut by 4 bases and J by 5 bases, with 9 bases left in between. The chain's CDR3 is CASSFGDNEQYF. The CDR3 DNA reads TGTGCCAGCAGTTTTGGGGATAACGAGCAGTACTTC.

The rearrangement links TRBV28 to TRBJ2-4, with 10 bases matching TRBD2. This CDR3 region has 17 residues. V lost 5 bases and J lost 2; bases outside the gene matches: 9. In germline, CDR1 is MDHEN, CDR2 SYDVKM. CDR3 bases: TGTGCCAGCAGTCCTACCGGACTAGCGGATTCCAAAAACATTCAGTACTTC. Translation gives CASSPTGLADSKNIQYF.

As concerns this clone: Other nucleotide sequences from this sample produce the same CDR3. The V call is TRBV18, the J call TRBJ1-2; maybe TRBD1 (5 bases). Trimming shortened V by 1 base and J by 2 bases, and 8 bases separated the two germline ends. Germline V gene sequence: CDR1 KGHSH, CDR2 LQKENI. The CDR3 consists of 14 residues. Here the CDR3 reads CASSPRDSNYGYTF. CDR3 sequence (DNA): TGTGCCAGCTCACCACGCGACAGCAACTATGGCTACACCTTC.

Only one count was recorded for this clone. This chain uses TRBV7-9 with TRBJ1-1; no firm D call. The CDR3 spans 11 residues. Trimming left V 4 bases short and J 6 bases short, with 6 bases between. Germline CDR1 SEHNR, CDR2 FQNEAQ (reference sequence). CDR3 loop: CASSSQSEAFF. CDR3 DNA sequence: TGTGCCAGCAGCTCCCAGTCTGAAGCTTTCTTT.

The J gene is TRBJ1-2, the V gene TRBV2; D gene ambiguous. Trimming stripped 8 bases from V and 2 bases from J, with 9 bases between. This CDR3 spans 12 amino acids. Per the germline V gene, CDR1 is SNHLY and CDR2 is FYNNEI. CDR3 sequence reads: CASHLENYGYTF. The CDR3 DNA is TGTGCCAGCCATCTGGAAAACTATGGCTACACCTTC.

The chain uses TRBV6-5 and TRBJ1-1, with D uncertain. V was cut by 6 bases and J by 0 bases, with 8 bases left in between. CDR3 length: 13 residues. Germline CDR1 reads MNHEY; CDR2 reads SVGAGI. The CDR3 DNA reads as TGTGCCAGCAGGGTTACATTGAACACTGAAGCTTTCTTT. Residues: CASRVTLNTEAFF.

This chain uses TRBV5-1 with TRBJ2-3, with a tentative D call TRBD2 (6 bases). Germline V gives CDR1 SGHRS, CDR2 YFSETQ. The CDR3 is made up of 14 amino acids. The V and J ends lost 7 bases and 8 bases respectively, with 20 bases between them. The CDR3 reads CASSPGLTTPTQYF. Written as DNA, the CDR3 is TGCGCCAGCTCCCCGGGACTCACAACGCCTACGCAGTATTTT.

CDR3 sequence reads: CAMTGRNNEQFF. CDR3 DNA sequence: TGTGCCATGACAGGGAGGAACAATGAGCAGTTCTTC. This chain links TRBV5-4 with TRBJ2-1, with D possibly matching TRBD1 (7 bases). The CDR3 totals 12 residues. Trimming pared 9 bases from V and 5 bases from J, leaving 12 bases between. Germline-derived CDR1 and CDR2 are SGHNT and YYREEE (reference sequence).

This chain links TRBV28 with TRBJ1-1; D is ambiguous. The CDR3 contains 10 residues. The V end lost 6 bases, the J end lost 5 bases, and 4 bases lay between the germline ends. CDR1 MDHEN and CDR2 SYDVKM come from the germline V gene. DNA for the CDR3: TGTGCCAGCAGCTCGACTGAAGCTTTCTTT. Translation: CASSSTEAFF. The full variable domain, with the rest looked up from reference TRBV28 and TRBJ1-1, is DVKVTQSSRYLVKRTGEKVFLECVQDMDHENMFWYRQDPGLGLRLIYFSYDVKMKEKGDIPEGYSVSREKKERFSLILESASTNQTSMYLCASSSTEAFFGQGTRLTVV.

V is TRBV16 and J is TRBJ1-2; the D gene is possibly TRBD1 (5 bases). There are 14 residues in the CDR3. Germline V CDR1 and CDR2: KGHSY, FQNENV. Trimming removed 4 bases at V and 4 bases at J, with 13 bases between. The CDR3: CASSREGPVYGYTF. The CDR3 coding sequence is TGTGCCAGCAGCCGAGAGGGACCGGTCTATGGCTACACCTTC.

CDR3: CASRGYNEQFF. CDR3 bases: TGTGCCAGCAGAGGATACAATGAGCAGTTCTTC. V gene TRBV6-1 combines with J gene TRBJ2-1; no clear D. CDR3 length: 11 residues. Germline V gene lookup returns CDR1 MNHNS and CDR2 SASEGT. V gave up 6 bases and J gave up 4 bases, with 4 bases separating them.

This clone was seen just once. This chain joins TRBV27 and TRBJ1-1, with a weak D call TRBD1 (6 bases). The CDR3 runs to 15 residues. Trimming cost V 4 bases and J 0 bases, with 12 bases left between them. Per the germline V gene, CDR1 is MNHEY and CDR2 is SMNVEV (reference sequence). CDR3 sequence: CASSSTTGMNTEAFF. The DNA for the CDR3 is TGTGCCAGCAGTTCTACGACAGGCATGAACACTGAAGCTTTCTTT.

This chain uses TRBV3-1 (or the pseudogene TRBV3-2) with TRBJ1-1, with D maybe TRBD1 (6 bases). This CDR3 region has 15 residues. Trimming removed 6 bases at V and 1 base at J, with 15 bases between. Looked up from germline, CDR1 is LGHDT and CDR2 is YNNKEL (reference sequence). The CDR3 sequence is CASSHSGAWNTEAFF. The CDR3 bases are TGTGCCAGCAGTCATTCAGGGGCGTGGAACACTGAAGCTTTCTTT.